This T cell receptor beta chain originates from a study of blood T cell repertoires in COVID-19. The V gene end was trimmed by 4 bases and the J gene end by 2 bases; junction bases not matched to a gene: 2. Germline V CDR1 and CDR2: SGHKS, YYEKEE (reference sequence). CDR3 length equals 15 residues. Original handling: Amplification from reference gene primers served as the basis for estimated nucleated cell counts. Repertoires were generated with immunoSEQ multiplex PCR, while TCRdb's copy carries only in-frame clones and drops some. That table furnishes V, J and clone size, whereas the DNA furnished D and trimming. The table lists under 350,000 clones, around nine tenths of them singletons, with 1.5% to 2% in the top ten.

The source is a woman aged 40 to 50 who had recovered from COVID-19. The J gene is TRBJ1-5, the V gene TRBV5-5; 11 bases are shared with TRBD1. Sequenced material: PBMCs or T cells enriched from blood (not recorded which). Here the CDR3 DNA reads TGTGCCAGCAGCCTGGGACAGGGGGGCAATCAGCCCCAGCATTTT. It translates to CASSLGQGGNQPQHF.